This is a list of T cell receptor beta chains from one sample in a study of cytomegalovirus exposure and HLA in healthy donors. Profiled with immunoSEQ multiplex PCR; TCRdb holds only in-frame clones, not every one. The sample yields roughly 110,000 clones, roughly 80% seen once. The sequenced sample consisted of PBMCs. These receptors all come from a man aged 30 to 45 in good health and CMV-seropositive. Each CDR3 is given with its conserved first and last residue. D genes are given only for firm matches. Clone size is stated in some rows and not others, as once, few, many or a class when expanded.

>TRBV7-9|TRBJ1-6|NA|NA
TGTGCCAGCAGCTCCGGGGTCGGGGGATCACCCCTCCACTTT
CASSSGVGGSPLHF
>TRBV5-6|TRBJ1-2|NA|NA
TGTGCCAGCAGCTTGGCTACGGGAACCGGGGGCTACACCTTC
CASSLATGTGGYTF
>TRBV15|TRBJ2-1|NA|TRBD2
TGTGCCACCAGGAGGCTAGCGGGAGCCGCAAATGAGCAGTTCTTC
CATRRLAGAANEQFF
>TRBV2|TRBJ1-5|NA|NA
TGTGCCAGCAGTGAAACCACAGGTTCTAGCAATCAGCCCCAGCATTTT
CASSETTGSSNQPQHF
>TRBV7-2|TRBJ1-1|NA|NA
TGTGCCAGCAGCTTAGGAGAGAACACTGAAGCTTTCTTT
CASSLGENTEAFF
>TRBV2|TRBJ2-5|NA|NA
TGTGCCAGCAGCGACGGAGGAAAAGAGACCCAGTACTTC
CASSDGGKETQYF
>TRBV7-3|TRBJ2-5|once|TRBD2
TGTGCCAGCAGCCAATCAATGGGGGGGGAGCAGTACTTC
CASSQSMGGEQYF
>TRBV28|TRBJ1-4|once|NA
TGTGCCAGCAGTTTACCGCGGCAGGGGAATGAAAAACTGTTTTTT
CASSLPRQGNEKLFF
>TRBV27|TRBJ1-1|few|NA
TGTGCCAGCAGTTTGGGGGTTACAGGGATGGTGGACACTGAAGCTTTCTTT
CASSLGVTGMVDTEAFF
>TRBV6-5|TRBJ1-1|few|NA
TGTGCCAGCAGTCACCGGAGAGAGAACACTGAAGCTTTCTTT
CASSHRRENTEAFF
>TRBV4-1|TRBJ1-6|NA|TRBD1
TGCGCCAGCAGCCACCCCAGGGGGCTTAATTCACCCCTCCACTTT
CASSHPRGLNSPLHF
>TRBV5-1|TRBJ1-1|NA|NA
TGCGCCAGCAGCTACTTTGGTTTGGGGGAGGACACTGAAGCTTTCTTT
CASSYFGLGEDTEAFF
>TRBV7-8|TRBJ2-7|few|TRBD1
TGTGCCAGCAGCAGGGACAGAGCCTACGAGCAGTACTTC
CASSRDRAYEQYF
>TRBV7-2|TRBJ2-1|NA|NA
TGTGCCAGCAGTCAACGTCGTAGCTCCTACAATGAGCAGTTCTTC
CASSQRRSSYNEQFF